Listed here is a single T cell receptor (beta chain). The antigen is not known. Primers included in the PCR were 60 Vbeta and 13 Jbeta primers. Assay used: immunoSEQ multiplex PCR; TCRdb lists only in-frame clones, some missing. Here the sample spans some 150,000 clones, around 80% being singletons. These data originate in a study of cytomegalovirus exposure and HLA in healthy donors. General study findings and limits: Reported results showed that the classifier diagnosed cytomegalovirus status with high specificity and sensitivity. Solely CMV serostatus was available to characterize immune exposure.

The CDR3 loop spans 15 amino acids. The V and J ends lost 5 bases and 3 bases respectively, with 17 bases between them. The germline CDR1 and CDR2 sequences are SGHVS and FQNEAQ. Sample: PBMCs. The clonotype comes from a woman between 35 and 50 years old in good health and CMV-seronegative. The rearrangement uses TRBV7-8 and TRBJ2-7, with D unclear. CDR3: CASSPLAGKNYEQYF. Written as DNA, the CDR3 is TGTGCCAGCAGCCCCCTCGCAGGTAAAAACTACGAGCAGTACTTC.